This passage covers 7 T cell receptor beta chains from one sample sequenced in a study of long-term antiretroviral therapy in people with HIV. The authors ran the immunoSEQ assay, v3.0, at survey level. This table comes from immunoSEQ multiplex PCR, and its TCRdb copy is limited to in-frame clones, with some not included. Found here are roughly 42,000 clones, around nine tenths of them singletons; the top ten hold around 5%. The material sequenced was unsorted PBMCs, taken 0.1 years before starting antiretroviral therapy. Receptor source: a woman in her forties or fifties with HIV.

The V and J genes are TRBV29-1 and TRBJ2-7; 7 bases align to TRBD1. This CDR3 region has 12 residues. The J segment lost 9 bases and the V segment lost 5 bases, leaving 10 bases of the junction unmatched. Germline V gene data show CDR1 as SQVTM and CDR2 as ANQGSEA. The CDR3 loop is CSVTRTGTRQYF. CDR3 in DNA: TGCAGCGTTACCCGGACAGGAACAAGGCAGTACTTC.

This clone has only one observation. The chain combines TRBV18 with TRBJ2-7, with 13 bases matching TRBD2. J lost 2 bases, V lost 2 bases, and 6 bases had no gene match. The germline V gene has CDR1 KGHSH and CDR2 LQKENI. The CDR3 is 17 residues long. The chain's CDR3 is CASSPGTSGAYPYEQYF. Here the CDR3 DNA reads TGTGCCAGCTCACCAGGGACTAGCGGGGCTTATCCCTACGAGCAGTACTTC.

The chain joins TRBV19 to TRBJ1-2; D remains ambiguous. This CDR3 is built from 12 residues. Trimming stripped 6 bases from V and 2 bases from J, with 7 bases between. The germline V gene encodes CDR1 LNHDA and CDR2 SQIVND (reference sequence). CDR3 amino acids: CASRAGNYGYTF. For the CDR3, the DNA is TGTGCCAGTAGGGCGGGGAACTATGGCTACACCTTC.

This clone was detected only a few times. The chain employs TRBV7-2 and TRBJ2-7, with D possibly TRBD1 on 6 matching bases. CDR1 and CDR2 (germline): SGHTA, FQGNSA. The CDR3 length is 15 residues. V lost 2 bases and J lost 6, with 17 bases in between. The CDR3 reads CASSLMAGRGAEQYF. As DNA, the CDR3 is TGTGCCAGCAGCTTAATGGCCGGCAGGGGAGCCGAGCAGTACTTC.

V and J are TRBV6-5 and TRBJ2-7; a weak D match, TRBD2 (5 bases). Germline V gives CDR1 MNHEY, CDR2 SVGAGI. This CDR3 spans 13 amino acids. V was pared by 6 bases and J by 1 base, with 10 bases between. This CDR3 is CASSPRGSYEQYF. As DNA, the CDR3 is TGTGCCAGCAGCCCCAGAGGGTCCTACGAGCAGTACTTC.

V gene TRBV5-1 combines with J gene TRBJ2-7; the match to TRBD1 covers 11 bases. The V and J ends lost 0 bases and 7 bases, in that order; junction bases with no gene match: 12. The CDR3 length is 17 residues. CDR1 SGHRS and CDR2 YFSETQ come from the germline V gene. CDR3 DNA: TGCGCCAGCAGCTTGGTGCCGGTTGGACAGGGGGCTAGGGAGCAGTACTTC. Protein: CASSLVPVGQGAREQYF.

V gene TRBV7-6 combines with J gene TRBJ2-5; D is ambiguous. Trimming took off 2 bases at V and 3 bases at J, with 13 bases between the two ends. CDR1 SGHVS and CDR2 FNYEAQ come from the germline V gene. CDR3 length: 15 amino acids. For the CDR3, the DNA is TGTGCCAGCAGCTTATTGGCCCGTCTAAAAGAGACCCAGTACTTC. Protein sequence: CASSLLARLKETQYF.